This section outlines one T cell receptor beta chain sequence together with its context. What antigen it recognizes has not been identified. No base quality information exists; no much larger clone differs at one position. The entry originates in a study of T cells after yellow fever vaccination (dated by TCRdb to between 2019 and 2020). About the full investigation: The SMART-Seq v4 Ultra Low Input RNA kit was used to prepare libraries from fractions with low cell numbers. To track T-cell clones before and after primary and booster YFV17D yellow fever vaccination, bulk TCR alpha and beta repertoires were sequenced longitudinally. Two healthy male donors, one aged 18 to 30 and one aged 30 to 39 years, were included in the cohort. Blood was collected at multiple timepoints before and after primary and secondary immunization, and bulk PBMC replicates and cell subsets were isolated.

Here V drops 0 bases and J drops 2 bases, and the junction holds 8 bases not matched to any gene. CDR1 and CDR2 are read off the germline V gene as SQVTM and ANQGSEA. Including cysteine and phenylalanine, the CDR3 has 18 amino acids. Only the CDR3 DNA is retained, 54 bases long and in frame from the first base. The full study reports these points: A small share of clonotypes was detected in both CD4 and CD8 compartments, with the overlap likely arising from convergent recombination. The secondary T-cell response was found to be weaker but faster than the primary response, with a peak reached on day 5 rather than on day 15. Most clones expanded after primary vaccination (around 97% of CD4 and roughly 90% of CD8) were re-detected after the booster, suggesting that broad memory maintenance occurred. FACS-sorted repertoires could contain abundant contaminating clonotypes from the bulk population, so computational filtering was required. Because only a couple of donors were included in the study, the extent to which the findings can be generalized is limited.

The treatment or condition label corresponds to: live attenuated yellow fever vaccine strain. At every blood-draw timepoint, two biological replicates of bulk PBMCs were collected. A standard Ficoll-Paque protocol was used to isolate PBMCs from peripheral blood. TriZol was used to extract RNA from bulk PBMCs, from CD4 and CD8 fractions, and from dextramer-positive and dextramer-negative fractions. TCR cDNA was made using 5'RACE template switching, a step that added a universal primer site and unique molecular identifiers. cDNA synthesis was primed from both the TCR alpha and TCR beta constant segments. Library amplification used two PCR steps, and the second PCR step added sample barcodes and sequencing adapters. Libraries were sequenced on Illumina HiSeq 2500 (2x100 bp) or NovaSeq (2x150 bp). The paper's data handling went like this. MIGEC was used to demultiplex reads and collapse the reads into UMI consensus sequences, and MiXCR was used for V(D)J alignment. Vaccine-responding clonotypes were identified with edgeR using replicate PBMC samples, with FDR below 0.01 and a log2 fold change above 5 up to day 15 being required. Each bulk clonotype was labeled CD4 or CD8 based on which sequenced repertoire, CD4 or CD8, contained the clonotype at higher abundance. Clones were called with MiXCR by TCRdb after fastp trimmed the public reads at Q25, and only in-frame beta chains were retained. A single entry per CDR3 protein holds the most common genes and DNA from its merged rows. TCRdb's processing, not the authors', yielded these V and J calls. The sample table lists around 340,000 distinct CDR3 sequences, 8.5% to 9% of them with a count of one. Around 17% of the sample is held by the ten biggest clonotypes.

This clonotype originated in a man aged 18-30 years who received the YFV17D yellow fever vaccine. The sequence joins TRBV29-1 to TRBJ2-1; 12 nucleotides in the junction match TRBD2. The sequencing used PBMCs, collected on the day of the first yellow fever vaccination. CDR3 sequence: CSVEEASGGALTYNEQFF. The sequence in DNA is TGCAGCGTTGAAGAGGCTAGCGGGGGGGCCCTGACCTACAATGAGCAGTTCTTC.